This T cell receptor beta chain comes out of a study of regulatory T cells in long-lasting Graves disease. Overall study findings and caveats: Among samples with persistent disease, TRBV28, TRBJ1-2 and TRBJ2-5 were favored.

CDR3 regions were amplified by Arm-PCR using iRepertoire HTBI primers to build TCR beta libraries. TCRdb re-analysed the multiplex PCR reads in MiXCR, keeping a single row per CDR3 protein. The sample lists a few hundred thousand distinct CDR3 sequences; 15% were seen once. Trimming at V came to 5 bases and at J to 7 bases, leaving 12 bases not matched to a gene. The CDR3 consists of 15 residues. Many counts were recorded for this clonotype. Antigen unknown. As to time point: newly diagnosed GD, antithyroid drugs for less than 3 months. The authors made the TCR library using RNA they extracted from PBMCs. In addition, the sample was reused for a study of T cells in Graves' hyperthyroidism and ophthalmopathy. That source reports: Most clonotypes expanded in the thyroid (above 0.001) were also present in blood.

The receptor was isolated from a woman aged 40 to 49 with Graves disease. The material was peripheral blood mononuclear cells (PBMCs), obtained at new diagnosis, from a patient treated with antithyroid drugs. This chain joins TRBV12-3 or TRBV12-4 and TRBJ2-7, with TRBD2 identical over 9 bases. CDR3 coding DNA: TGTGCCAGCAGTCCCAAACTAGCGGGTGCTAGAGAGCAGTACTTC. Its translation is CASSPKLAGAREQYF.